This TCR beta chain came from a study of shared clonotypes between healthy human individuals. Both subsets, CD45RA+ naive and CD45RA-negative memory, were split from the CD4+ cells. The ends were cut back, 6 bases at V and 9 bases at J, with 15 bases in the middle. The CDR3 runs to 12 residues. Germline V gene lookup returns CDR1 SQVTM and CDR2 ANQGSEA. Sequenced by immunoSEQ multiplex PCR; TCRdb stores in-frame clones only, minus some. The table shows over 850,000 clones, with 75% to 85% occurring only once. V usage is TRBV29-1 and J usage is TRBJ1-5; D not certain. Sequenced input: memory CD4+ T cells from PBMCs. Subset specified: CD45RA-negative fraction. The sequence derives from a young man in good health. Some clones in this sample may be carry-over from other donors' samples. The CDR3 is CSVTYNSGPQHF. The CDR3 DNA follows: TGCAGCGTAACATACAACTCCGGGCCCCAGCATTTT.